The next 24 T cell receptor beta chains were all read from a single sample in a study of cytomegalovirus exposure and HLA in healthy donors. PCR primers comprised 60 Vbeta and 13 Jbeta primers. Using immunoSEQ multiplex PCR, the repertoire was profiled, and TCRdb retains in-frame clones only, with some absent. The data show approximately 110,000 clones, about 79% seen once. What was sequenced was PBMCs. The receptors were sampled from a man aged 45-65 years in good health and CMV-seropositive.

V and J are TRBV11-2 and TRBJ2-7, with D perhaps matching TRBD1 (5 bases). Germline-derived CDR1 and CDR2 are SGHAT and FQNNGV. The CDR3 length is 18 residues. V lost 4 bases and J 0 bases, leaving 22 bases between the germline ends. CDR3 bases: TGTGCCAGCAGCTCCACTCTGGGGCTCGATTCGAGCTCCTACGAGCAGTACTTC. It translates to CASSSTLGLDSSSYEQYF.

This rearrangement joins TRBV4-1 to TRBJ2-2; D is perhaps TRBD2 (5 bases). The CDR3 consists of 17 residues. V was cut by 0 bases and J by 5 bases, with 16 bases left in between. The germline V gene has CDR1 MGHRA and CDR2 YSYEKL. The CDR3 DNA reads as TGCGCCAGCAGCCAAGATACCTCTGGACTTCCAACCGGGGAGCTGTTTTTT. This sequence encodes CASSQDTSGLPTGELFF.

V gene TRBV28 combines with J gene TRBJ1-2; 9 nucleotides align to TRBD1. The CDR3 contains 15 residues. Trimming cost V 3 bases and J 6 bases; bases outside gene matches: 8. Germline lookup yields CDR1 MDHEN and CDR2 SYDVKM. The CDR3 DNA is TGTGCCAGCAGTTTGGCAGGACAGGGGAAAAATGGCTACACCTTC. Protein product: CASSLAGQGKNGYTF.

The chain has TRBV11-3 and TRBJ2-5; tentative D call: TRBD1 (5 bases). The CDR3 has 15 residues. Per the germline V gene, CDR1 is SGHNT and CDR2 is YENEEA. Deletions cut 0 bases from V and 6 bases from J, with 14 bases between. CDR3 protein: CASSLELQVGKTQYF. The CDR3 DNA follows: TGTGCCAGCAGCTTAGAGCTACAGGTCGGAAAGACCCAGTACTTC.

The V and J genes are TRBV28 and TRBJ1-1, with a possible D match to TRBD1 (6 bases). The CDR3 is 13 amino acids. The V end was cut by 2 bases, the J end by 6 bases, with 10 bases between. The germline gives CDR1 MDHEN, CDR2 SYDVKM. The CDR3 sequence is CASSLTGRAEAFF. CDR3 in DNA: TGTGCCAGCAGTTTAACAGGGAGGGCTGAAGCTTTCTTT.

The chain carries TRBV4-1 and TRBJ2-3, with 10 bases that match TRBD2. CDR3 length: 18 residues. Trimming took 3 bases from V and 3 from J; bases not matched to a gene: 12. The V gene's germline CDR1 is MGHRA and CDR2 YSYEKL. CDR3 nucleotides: TGCGCCAGCAGCCAGAGCCTTTTAGCGGGGGGCCGGACAGATACGCAGTATTTT. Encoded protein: CASSQSLLAGGRTDTQYF.

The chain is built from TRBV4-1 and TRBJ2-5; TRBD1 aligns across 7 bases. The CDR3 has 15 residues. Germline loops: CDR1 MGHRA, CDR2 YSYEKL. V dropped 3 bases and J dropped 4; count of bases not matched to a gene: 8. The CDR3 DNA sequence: TGCGCCAGCAGCCACTTACCGAGGACAGGAGAGACCCAGTACTTC. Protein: CASSHLPRTGETQYF.

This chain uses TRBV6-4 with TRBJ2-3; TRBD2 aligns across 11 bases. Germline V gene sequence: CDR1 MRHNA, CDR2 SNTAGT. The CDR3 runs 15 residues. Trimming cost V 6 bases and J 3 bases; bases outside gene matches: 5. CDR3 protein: CASSAGLAETDTQYF. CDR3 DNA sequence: TGTGCCAGCAGCGCGGGACTAGCGGAAACAGATACGCAGTATTTT.

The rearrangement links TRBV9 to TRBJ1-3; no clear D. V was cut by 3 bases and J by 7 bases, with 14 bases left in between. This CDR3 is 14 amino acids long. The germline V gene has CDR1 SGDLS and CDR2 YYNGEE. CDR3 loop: CASSGVSAGNTIYF. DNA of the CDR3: TGTGCCAGCAGCGGGGTTTCGGCGGGGAACACCATATATTTT.

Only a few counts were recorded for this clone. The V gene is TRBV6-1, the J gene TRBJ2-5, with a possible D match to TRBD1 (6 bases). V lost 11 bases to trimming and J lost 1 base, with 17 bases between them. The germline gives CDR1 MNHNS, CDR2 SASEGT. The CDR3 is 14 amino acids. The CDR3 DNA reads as TGTGCCTGCAAGACAGGTTGGGTCCAAGAGACCCAGTACTTC. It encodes CACKTGWVQETQYF.

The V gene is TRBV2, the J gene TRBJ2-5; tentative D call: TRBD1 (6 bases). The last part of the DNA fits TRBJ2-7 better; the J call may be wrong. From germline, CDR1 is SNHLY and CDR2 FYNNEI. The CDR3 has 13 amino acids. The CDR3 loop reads CASEFSGVGEQYF. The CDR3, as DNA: TGTGCCAGCGAATTCTCAGGGGTGGGCGAGCAGTACTTC.

CDR3 residues: CASSDIDTQYF. In nucleotides, the CDR3 is TGTGCCAGCAGCGACATAGATACGCAGTATTTT. The chain uses TRBV7-2 and TRBJ2-3; unclear D gene. Germline CDR1 SGHTA, CDR2 FQGNSA. V was trimmed by 5 bases and J by 5 bases, leaving 5 bases between them. This CDR3 has 11 residues. The whole variable domain, remainder taken from reference TRBV7-2 and TRBJ2-3, is GAGVSQSPSNKVTEKGKDVELRCDPISGHTALYWYRQSLGQGLEFLIYFQGNSAPDKSGLPSDRFSAERTGGSVSTLTIQRTQQEDSAVYLCASSDIDTQYFGPGTRLTVL.

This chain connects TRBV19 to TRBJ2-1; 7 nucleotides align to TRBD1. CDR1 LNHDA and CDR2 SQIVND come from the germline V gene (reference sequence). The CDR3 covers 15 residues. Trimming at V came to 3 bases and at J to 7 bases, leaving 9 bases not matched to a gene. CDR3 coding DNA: TGTGCCAGTAGTATTGACGCAGGGGGTGTGAATGAGCAGTTCTTC. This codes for CASSIDAGGVNEQFF.

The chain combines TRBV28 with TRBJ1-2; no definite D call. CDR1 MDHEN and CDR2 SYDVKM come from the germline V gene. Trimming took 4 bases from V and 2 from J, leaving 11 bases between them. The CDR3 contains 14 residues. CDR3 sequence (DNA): TGTGCCAGCAGTTCACCCGAACAAAACTATGGCTACACCTTC. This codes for CASSSPEQNYGYTF.

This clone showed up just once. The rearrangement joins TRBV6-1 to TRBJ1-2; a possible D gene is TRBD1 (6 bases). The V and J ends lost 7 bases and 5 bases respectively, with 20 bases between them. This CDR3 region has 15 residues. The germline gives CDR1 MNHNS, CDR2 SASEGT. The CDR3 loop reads CASTLRGGLGYGYTF. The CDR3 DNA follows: TGTGCCAGCACCCTGAGGGGGGGGCTAGGGTATGGCTACACCTTC.

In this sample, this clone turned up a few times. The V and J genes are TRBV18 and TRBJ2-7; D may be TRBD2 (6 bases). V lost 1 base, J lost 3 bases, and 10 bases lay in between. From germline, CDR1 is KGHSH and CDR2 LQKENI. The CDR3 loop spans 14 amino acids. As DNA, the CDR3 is TGTGCCAGCTCACCACTCCGGGGGTACTACGAGCAGTACTTC. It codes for CASSPLRGYYEQYF.

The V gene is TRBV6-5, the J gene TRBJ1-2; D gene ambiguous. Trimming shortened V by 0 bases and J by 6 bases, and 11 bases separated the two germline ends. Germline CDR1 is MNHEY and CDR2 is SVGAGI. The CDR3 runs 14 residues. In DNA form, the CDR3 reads TGTGCCAGCAGTTACTCGAGAGGGCCACATGGCTACACCTTC. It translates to CASSYSRGPHGYTF.

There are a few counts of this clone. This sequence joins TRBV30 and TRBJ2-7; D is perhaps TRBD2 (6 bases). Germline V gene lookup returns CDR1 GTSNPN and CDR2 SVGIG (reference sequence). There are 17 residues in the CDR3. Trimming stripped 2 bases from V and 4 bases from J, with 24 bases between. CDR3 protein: CAWSPLWAEGGSYEQYF. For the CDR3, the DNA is TGTGCCTGGAGTCCCCTTTGGGCGGAGGGAGGCTCTTACGAGCAGTACTTC.

The CDR3 loop is CAISVSAGSGNTIYF. In DNA, the CDR3 is TGTGCCATCAGTGTATCAGCAGGCTCTGGAAACACCATATATTTT. The chain has TRBV10-3 and TRBJ1-3; D gene ambiguous. The germline V gene encodes CDR1 ENHRY and CDR2 SYGVKD. The CDR3 covers 15 residues. Trimming left V 4 bases short and J 0 bases short, with 10 bases between.

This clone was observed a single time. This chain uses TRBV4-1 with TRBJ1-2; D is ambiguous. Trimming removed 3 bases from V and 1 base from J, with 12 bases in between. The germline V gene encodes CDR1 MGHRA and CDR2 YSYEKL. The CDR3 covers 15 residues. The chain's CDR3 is CASSHPPAGNYGYTF. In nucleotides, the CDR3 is TGCGCCAGCAGCCACCCCCCGGCGGGTAACTATGGCTACACCTTC.

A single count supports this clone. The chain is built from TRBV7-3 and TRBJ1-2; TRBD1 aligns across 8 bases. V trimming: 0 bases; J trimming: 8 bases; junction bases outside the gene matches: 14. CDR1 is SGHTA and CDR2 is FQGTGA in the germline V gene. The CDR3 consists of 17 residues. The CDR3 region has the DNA TGTGCCAGCAGCTTAACAGGACACTCAGGGGGCGCTGGGGGCTACACCTTC. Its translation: CASSLTGHSGGAGGYTF. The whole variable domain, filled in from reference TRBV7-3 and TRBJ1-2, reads GAGVSQTPSNKVTEKGKYVELRCDPISGHTALYWYRQSLGQGPEFLIYFQGTGAADDSGLPNDRFFAVRPEGSVSTLKIQRTERGDSAVYLCASSLTGHSGGAGGYTFGSGTRLTVV.

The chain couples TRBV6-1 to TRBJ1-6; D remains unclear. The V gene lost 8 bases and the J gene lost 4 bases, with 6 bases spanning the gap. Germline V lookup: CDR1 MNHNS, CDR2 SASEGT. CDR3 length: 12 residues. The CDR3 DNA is TGTGCCAGCGGAGGATATAATTCACCCCTCCACTTT. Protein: CASGGYNSPLHF.

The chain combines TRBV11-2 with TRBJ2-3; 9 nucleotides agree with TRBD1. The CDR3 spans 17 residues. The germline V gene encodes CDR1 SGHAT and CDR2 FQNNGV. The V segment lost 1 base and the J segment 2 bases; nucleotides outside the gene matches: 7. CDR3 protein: CASSLGTGDPFTDTQYF. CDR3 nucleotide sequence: TGTGCCAGCAGCTTAGGGACAGGGGATCCCTTCACAGATACGCAGTATTTT. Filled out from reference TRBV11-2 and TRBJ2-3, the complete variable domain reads EAGVAQSPRYKIIEKRQSVAFWCNPISGHATLYWYQQILGQGPKLLIQFQNNGVVDDSQLPKDRFSAERLKGVDSTLKIQPAKLEDSAVYLCASSLGTGDPFTDTQYFGPGTRLTVL.

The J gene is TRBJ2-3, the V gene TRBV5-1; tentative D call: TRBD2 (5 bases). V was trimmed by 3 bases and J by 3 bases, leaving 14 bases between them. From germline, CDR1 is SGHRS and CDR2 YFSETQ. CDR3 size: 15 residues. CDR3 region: CASSSSGSGTDTQYF. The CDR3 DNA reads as TGCGCCAGCAGCTCTAGTGGGAGTGGTACAGATACGCAGTATTTT.